Listed here is a single T cell receptor beta chain. The data originate from a study of blood T cell repertoires in COVID-19. Whole-study context: Acute-phase and convalescent COVID-19 samples originated in the United States, Italy and Spain. PBMCs, B-cell-depleted T cells, or T cells were the source of the cDNA or gDNA that made up the material.

Original data processing: Reference gene primer amplification yielded estimated nucleated cell counts. TCRdb's copy holds only in-frame clones and misses some; the assay was immunoSEQ multiplex PCR. D and trimming come from the DNA, and the V and J calls and clone size come from that table. The sample contains about 100,000 clones, approximately 88% of which appear only once. V was trimmed by 3 bases and J by 3 bases, leaving 15 bases between them. Germline CDR1 reads DFQATT; CDR2 reads SNEGSKA (reference sequence). The CDR3 is made up of 14 amino acids. The sample comprised peripheral blood. The V gene is TRBV20-1, the J gene TRBJ2-7; D not resolved. The receptor's source is a man aged 35-49 years with active or convalescent COVID-19. CDR3 protein: CSASGYPILYEQYF. The DNA of the CDR3 is TGCAGTGCTAGTGGTTACCCTATTCTCTACGAGCAGTACTTC.